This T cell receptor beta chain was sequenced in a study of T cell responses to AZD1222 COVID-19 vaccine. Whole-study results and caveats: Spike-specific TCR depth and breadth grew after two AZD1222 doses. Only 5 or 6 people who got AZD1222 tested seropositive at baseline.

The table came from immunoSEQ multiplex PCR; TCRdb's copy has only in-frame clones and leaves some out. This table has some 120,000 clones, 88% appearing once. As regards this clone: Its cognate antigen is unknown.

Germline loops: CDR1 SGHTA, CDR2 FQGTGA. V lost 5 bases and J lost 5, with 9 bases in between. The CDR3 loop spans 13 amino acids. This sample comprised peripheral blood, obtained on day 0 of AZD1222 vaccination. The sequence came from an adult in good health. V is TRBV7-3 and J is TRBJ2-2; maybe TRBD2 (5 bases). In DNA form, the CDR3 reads TGTGCCAGCAGCGTTACTAGGACCGGGGAGCTGTTTTTT. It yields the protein CASSVTRTGELFF.